One T cell receptor beta chain is described in this entry. Its specificity is unknown. The data originate from a study of blood T cells in healthy people across ages. Study in general: Template switching caught about one barcoded beta molecule for each two T cells. Whole-study results and caveats: Roughly linear age-related decline in beta diversity appeared, significant by age approximately 40.

V was clipped by 6 bases and J by 1 base, with 12 bases between them. There are 14 residues in the CDR3. A second PCR of 7 to 11 cycles used a sample-barcoded 5' primer and a J-beta primer mix. Every molecule of cDNA carried a tag from a template-switch adaptor with 12 random nucleotides. TCRdb analysed the 5' RACE reads with MiXCR anew, one entry per CDR3 protein. The data contain around 2 million distinct CDR3 sequences, roughly 43% of them singletons. The chain employs TRBV12-3 or TRBV12-4 and TRBJ1-1; D is unclear. Material: blood. This clonotype was sampled from a human donor in good health. CDR3: CASSFLHRNTEAFF. For the CDR3, the DNA is TGTGCCAGCAGCTTCCTTCATAGGAACACTGAAGCTTTCTTT.